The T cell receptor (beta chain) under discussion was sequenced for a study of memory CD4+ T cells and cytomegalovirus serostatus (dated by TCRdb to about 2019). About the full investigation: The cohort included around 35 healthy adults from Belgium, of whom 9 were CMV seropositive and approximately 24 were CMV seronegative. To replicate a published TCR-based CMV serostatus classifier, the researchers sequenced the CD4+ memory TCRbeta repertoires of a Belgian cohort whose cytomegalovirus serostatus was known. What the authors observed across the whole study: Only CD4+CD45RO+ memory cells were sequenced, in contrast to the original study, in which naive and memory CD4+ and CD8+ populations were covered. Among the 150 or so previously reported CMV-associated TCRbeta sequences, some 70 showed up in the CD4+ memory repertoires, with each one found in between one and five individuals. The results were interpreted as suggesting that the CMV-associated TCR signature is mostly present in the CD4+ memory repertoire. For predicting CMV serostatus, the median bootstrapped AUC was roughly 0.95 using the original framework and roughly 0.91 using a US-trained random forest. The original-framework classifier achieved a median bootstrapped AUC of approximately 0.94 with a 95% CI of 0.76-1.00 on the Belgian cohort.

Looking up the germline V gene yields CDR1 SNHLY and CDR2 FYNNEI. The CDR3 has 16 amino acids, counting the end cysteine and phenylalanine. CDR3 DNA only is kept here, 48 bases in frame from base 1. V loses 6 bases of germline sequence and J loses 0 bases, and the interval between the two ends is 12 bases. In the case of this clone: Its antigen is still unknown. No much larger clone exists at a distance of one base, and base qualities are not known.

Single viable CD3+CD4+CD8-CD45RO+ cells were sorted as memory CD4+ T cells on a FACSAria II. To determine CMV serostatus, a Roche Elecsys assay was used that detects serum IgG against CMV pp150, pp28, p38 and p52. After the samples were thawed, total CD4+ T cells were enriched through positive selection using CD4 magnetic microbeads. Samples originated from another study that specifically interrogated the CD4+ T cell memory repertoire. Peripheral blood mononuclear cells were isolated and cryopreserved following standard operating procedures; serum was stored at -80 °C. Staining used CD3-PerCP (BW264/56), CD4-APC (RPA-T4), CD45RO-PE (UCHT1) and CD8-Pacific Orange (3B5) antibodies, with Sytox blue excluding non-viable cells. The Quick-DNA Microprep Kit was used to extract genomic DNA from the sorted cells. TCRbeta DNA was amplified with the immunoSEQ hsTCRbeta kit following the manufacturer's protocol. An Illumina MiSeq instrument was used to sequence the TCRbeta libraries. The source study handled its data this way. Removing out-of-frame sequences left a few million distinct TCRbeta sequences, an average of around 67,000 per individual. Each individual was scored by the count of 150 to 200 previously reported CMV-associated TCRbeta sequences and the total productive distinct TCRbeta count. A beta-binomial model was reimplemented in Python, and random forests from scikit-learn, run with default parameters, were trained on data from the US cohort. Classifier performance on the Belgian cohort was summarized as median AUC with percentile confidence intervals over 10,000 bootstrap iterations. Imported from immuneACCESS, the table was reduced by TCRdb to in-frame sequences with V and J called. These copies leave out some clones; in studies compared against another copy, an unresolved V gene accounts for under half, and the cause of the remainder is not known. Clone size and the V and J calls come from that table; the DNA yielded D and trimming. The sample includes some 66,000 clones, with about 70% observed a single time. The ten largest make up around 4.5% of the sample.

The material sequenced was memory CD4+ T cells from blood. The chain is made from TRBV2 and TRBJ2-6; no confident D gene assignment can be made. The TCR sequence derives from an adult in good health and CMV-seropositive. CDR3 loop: CASSPIRNSGANVLTF. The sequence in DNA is TGTGCCAGCAGCCCCATCCGCAACTCTGGGGCCAACGTCCTGACTTTC.